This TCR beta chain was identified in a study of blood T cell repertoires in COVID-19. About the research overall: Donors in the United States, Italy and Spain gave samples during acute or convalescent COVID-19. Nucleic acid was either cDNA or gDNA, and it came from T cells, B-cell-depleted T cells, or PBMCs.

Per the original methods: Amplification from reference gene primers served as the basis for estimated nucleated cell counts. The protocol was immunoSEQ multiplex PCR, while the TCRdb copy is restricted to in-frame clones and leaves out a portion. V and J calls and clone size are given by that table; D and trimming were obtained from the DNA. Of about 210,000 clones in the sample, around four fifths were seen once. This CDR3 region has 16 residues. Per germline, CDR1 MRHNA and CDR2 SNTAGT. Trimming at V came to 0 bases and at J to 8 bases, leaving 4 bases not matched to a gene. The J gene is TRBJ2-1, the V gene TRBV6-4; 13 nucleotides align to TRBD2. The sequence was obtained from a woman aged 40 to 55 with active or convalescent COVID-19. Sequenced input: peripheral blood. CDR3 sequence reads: CASSDSLAGGPDEQFF. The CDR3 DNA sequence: TGTGCCAGCAGTGACTCACTAGCGGGGGGGCCCGATGAGCAGTTCTTC.